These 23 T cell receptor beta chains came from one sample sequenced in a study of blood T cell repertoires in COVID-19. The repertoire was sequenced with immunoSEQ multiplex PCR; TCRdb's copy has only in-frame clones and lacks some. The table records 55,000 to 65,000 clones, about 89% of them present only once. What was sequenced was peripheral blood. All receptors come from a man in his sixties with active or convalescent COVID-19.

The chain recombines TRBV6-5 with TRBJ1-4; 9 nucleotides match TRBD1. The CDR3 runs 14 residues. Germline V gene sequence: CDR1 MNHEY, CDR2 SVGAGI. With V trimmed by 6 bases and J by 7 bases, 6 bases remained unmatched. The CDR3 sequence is CASSTGGVGEKLFF. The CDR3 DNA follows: TGTGCCAGCAGCACAGGGGGCGTAGGTGAAAAACTGTTTTTT.

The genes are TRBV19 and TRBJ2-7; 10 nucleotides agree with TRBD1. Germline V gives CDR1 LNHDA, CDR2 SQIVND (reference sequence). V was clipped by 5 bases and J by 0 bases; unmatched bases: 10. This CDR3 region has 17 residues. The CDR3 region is CASSSGDRGEGSYEQYF. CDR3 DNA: TGTGCCAGTAGTTCGGGGGACAGGGGAGAAGGCTCCTACGAGCAGTACTTC.

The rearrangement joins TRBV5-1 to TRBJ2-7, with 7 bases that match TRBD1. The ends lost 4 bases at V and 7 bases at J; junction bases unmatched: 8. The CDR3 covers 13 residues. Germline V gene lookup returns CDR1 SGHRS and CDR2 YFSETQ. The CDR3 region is CASSTGQTGEQYF. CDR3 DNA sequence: TGCGCCAGCAGCACGGGACAGACCGGGGAGCAGTACTTC.

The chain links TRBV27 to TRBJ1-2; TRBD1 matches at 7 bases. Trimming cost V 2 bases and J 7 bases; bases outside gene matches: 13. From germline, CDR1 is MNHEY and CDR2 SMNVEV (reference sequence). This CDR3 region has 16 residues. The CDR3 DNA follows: TGTGCCAGCAGTTTACTCGGGGCAGGGGGTAAAAGTGGCTACACCTTC. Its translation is CASSLLGAGGKSGYTF.

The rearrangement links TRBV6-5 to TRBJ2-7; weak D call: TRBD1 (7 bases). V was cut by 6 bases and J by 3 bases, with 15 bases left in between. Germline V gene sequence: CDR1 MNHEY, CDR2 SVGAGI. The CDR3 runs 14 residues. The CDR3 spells CASSSQGGGYEQYF. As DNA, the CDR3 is TGTGCCAGCAGCTCCCAGGGGGGCGGCTACGAGCAGTACTTC.

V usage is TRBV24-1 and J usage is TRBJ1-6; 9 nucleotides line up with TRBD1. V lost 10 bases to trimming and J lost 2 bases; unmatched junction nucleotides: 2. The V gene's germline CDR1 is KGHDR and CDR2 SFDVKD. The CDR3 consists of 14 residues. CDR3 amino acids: CATQGATYNSPLHF. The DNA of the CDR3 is TGTGCCACACAGGGGGCTACCTATAATTCACCCCTCCACTTT.

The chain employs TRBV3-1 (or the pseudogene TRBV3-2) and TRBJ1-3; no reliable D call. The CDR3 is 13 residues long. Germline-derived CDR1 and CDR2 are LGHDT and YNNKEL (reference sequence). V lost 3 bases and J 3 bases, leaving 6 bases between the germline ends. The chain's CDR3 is CASSQTGGNTIYF. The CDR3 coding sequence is TGTGCCAGCAGCCAGACTGGTGGAAACACCATATATTTT.

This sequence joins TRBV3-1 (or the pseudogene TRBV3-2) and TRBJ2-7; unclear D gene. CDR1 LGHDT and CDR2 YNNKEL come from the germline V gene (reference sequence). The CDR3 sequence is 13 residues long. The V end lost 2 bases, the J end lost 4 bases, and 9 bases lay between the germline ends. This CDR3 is CASSQTTPYEQYF. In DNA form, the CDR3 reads TGTGCCAGCAGCCAAACAACCCCGTACGAGCAGTACTTC.

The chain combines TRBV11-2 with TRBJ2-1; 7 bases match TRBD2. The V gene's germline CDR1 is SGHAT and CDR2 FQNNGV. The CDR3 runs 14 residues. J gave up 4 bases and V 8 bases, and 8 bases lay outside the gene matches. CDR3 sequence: CASERWEGYNEQFF. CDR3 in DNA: TGTGCCAGCGAAAGATGGGAGGGATACAATGAGCAGTTCTTC.

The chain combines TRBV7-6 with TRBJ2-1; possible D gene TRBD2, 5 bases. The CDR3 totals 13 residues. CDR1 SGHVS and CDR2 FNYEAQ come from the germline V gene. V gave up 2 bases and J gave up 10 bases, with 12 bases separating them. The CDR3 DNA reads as TGTGCCAGCAGCTTATCTGGCGGGCCAGAGCAGTTCTTC. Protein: CASSLSGGPEQFF.

CDR3 nucleotide sequence: TGTGCCAGCAGCTCGACAGGGTTTGGCACAGATACGCAGTATTTT. Translation gives CASSSTGFGTDTQYF. The chain recombines TRBV5-4 with TRBJ2-3; 7 bases are shared with TRBD1. The CDR3 length is 15 residues. The V gene end was trimmed by 3 bases and the J gene end by 1 base; junction bases not matched to a gene: 5. Germline-derived CDR1 and CDR2 are SGHNT and YYREEE (reference sequence).

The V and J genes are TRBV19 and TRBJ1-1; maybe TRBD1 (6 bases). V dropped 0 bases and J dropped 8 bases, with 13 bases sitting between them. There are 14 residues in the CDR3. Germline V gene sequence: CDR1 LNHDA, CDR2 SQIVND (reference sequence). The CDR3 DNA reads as TGTGCCAGTAGTATAGATTTAAACAGGGAGGAAGCTTTCTTT. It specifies CASSIDLNREEAFF.

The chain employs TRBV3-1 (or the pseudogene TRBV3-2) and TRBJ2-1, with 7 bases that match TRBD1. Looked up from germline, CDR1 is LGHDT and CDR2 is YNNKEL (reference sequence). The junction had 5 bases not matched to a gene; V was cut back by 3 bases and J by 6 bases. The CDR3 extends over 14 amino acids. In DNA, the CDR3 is TGTGCCAGCAGCCAGACAGGGTCGGGCAATGAGCAGTTCTTC. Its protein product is CASSQTGSGNEQFF.

CDR3 loop: CASSLASGASTDTQYF. CDR3 nucleotides: TGCGCCAGCAGCTTGGCTAGCGGGGCCAGCACAGATACGCAGTATTTT. The chain recombines TRBV5-1 with TRBJ2-3, with 9 bases fitting TRBD2. This CDR3 region has 16 residues. CDR1 and CDR2 (germline): SGHRS, YFSETQ. Trimming took 0 bases from V and 0 from J; bases not matched to a gene: 2.

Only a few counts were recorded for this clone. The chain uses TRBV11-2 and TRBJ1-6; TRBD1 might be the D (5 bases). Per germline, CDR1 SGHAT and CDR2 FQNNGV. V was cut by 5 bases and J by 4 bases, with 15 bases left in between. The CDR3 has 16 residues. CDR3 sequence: CASSPRQRVYNSPLHF. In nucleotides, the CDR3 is TGTGCCAGCAGCCCTCGACAGCGAGTATATAATTCACCCCTCCACTTT.

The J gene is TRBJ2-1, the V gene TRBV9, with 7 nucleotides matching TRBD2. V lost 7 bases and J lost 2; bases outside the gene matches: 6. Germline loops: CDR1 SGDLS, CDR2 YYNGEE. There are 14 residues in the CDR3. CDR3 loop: CASRNSGTYNEQFF. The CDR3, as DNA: TGTGCCAGCCGGAACAGCGGGACCTACAATGAGCAGTTCTTC. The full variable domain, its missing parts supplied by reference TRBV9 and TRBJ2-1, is DSGVTQTPKHLITATGQRVTLRCSPRSGDLSVYWYQQSLDQGLQFLIQYYNGEERAKGNILERFSAQQFPDLHSELNLSSLELGDSALYFCASRNSGTYNEQFFGPGTRLTVL.

The CDR3 here is CASSYPGTGGIRNQPQHF. CDR3 bases: TGTGCCAGCAGTTACCCCGGGACAGGGGGGATTCGAAATCAGCCCCAGCATTTT. This sequence joins TRBV6-2 or TRBV6-3 and TRBJ1-5, with 11 bases matching TRBD1. CDR1 is MNHEY and CDR2 is SVGEGT in the germline V gene. The CDR3 extends over 18 amino acids. V shed 2 bases, J shed 4 bases, and the junction held 10 bases outside the gene matches.

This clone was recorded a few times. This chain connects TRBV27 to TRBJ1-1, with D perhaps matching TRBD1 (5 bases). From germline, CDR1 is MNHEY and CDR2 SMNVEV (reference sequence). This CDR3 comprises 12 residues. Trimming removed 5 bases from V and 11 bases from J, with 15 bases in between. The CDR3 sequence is CASSPPYGGAFF. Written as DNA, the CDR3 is TGTGCCAGCAGTCCCCCCTACGGGGGGGCTTTCTTT.

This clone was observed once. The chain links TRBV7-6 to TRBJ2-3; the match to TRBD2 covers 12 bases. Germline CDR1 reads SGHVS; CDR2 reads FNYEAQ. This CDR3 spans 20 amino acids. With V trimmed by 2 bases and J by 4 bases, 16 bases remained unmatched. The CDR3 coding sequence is TGTGCCAGCAGCTTATTTGGCGGGCTAGCGGGGGGGCCCTCTGCAGATACGCAGTATTTT. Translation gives CASSLFGGLAGGPSADTQYF.

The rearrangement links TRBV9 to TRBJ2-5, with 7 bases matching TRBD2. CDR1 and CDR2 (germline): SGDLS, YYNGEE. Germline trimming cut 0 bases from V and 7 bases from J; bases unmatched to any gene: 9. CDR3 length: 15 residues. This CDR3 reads CASSVGPTGLGTQYF. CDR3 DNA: TGTGCCAGCAGCGTAGGGCCCACAGGACTAGGGACCCAGTACTTC.

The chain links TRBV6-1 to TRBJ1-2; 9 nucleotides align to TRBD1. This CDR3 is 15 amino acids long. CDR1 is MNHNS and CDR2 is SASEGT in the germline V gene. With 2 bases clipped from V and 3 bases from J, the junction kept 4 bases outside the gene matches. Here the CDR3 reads CASSETQGADYGYTF. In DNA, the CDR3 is TGTGCCAGCAGTGAAACACAGGGGGCCGACTATGGCTACACCTTC.

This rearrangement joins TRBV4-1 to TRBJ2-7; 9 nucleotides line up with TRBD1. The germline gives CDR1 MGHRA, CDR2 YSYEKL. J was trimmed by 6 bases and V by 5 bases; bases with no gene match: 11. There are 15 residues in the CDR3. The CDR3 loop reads CASSSPGQGRSEQYF. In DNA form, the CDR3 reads TGCGCCAGCAGCTCACCGGGACAGGGTCGTTCCGAGCAGTACTTC.

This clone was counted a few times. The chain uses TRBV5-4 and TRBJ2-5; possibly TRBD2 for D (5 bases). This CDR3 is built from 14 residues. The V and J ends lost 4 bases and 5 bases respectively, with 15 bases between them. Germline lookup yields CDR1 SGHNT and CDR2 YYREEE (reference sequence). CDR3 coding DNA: TGTGCCAGCAGCCCGTGGCTAGCTATGGAGACCCAGTACTTC. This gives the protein CASSPWLAMETQYF.